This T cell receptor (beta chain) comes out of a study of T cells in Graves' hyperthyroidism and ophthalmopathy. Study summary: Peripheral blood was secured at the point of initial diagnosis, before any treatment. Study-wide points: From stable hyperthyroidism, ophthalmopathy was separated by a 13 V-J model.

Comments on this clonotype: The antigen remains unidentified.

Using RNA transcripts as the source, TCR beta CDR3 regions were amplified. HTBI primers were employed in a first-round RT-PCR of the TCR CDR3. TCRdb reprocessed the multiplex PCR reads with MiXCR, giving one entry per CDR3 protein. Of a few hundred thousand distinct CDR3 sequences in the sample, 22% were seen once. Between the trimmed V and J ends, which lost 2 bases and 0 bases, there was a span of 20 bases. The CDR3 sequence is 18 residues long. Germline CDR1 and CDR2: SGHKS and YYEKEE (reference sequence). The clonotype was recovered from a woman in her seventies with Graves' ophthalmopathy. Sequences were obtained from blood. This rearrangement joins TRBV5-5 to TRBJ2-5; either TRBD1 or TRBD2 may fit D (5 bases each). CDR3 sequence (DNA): TGTGCCAGCAGCTTATTACCCGGGACGAAGACGTACCAAGAGACCCAGTACTTC. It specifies CASSLLPGTKTYQETQYF.